This paragraph covers one TCR beta chain sequence. Antigen unknown. This entry belongs to a study of T cell responses to AZD1222 COVID-19 vaccine. Study-level findings and limits: Spike-specific TCR breadth rose after two AZD1222 doses, and depth rose as well. Repertoire samples came only from after the peak T cell response.

The method was immunoSEQ multiplex PCR; TCRdb's version includes in-frame clones alone and lacks a portion of them. The sample contains tens of thousands of clones, around 82% of which appear only once. This CDR3 spans 13 amino acids. The V end lost 9 bases, the J end lost 7 bases, and 16 bases lay between the germline ends. Germline values: CDR1 MNHEY, CDR2 SVGAGI. The sequence came from an adult who received the AZD1222 COVID-19 vaccine. The specimen comprised peripheral blood, sampled 28 days after the second AZD1222 dose. J is TRBJ1-5 and V is TRBV6-5; unclear D gene. The CDR3 reads CARDPLRGQPQHF. The CDR3 DNA reads as TGTGCCAGGGACCCCCTCAGAGGCCAGCCCCAGCATTTT.